This T cell receptor beta chain was found in a study of blood T cell repertoires in COVID-19. Assay: immunoSEQ multiplex PCR; the TCRdb copy retains only in-frame clones and omits some. The top ten clones hold over 2% of a sample with fewer than 300,000 clones, approximately 90% of them seen once. Germline loops: CDR1 SGHKS, CDR2 YYEKEE (reference sequence). This CDR3 comprises 14 residues. Trimming left V 4 bases short and J 8 bases short, with 13 bases between. This receptor was taken from a woman in her 30s with COVID-19, enrolled during active disease. Sequencing was done on a sample of peripheral blood. The chain has TRBV5-5 and TRBJ1-6; possibly TRBD1 for D (5 bases). CDR3 nucleotides: TGTGCCAGCAGCCGGGGGAATCTGGATTCACCCCTCCACTTT. Residues: CASSRGNLDSPLHF.